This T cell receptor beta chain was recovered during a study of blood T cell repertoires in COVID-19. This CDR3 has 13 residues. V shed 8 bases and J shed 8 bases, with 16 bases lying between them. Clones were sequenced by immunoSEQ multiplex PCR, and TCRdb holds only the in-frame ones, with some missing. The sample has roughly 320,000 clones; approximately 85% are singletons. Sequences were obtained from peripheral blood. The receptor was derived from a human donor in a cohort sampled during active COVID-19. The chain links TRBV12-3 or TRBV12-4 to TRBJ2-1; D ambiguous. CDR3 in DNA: TGTGCCAGCCGGGTAGAGAGGCCCGATGAGCAGTTCTTC. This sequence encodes CASRVERPDEQFF.